The following is a T cell receptor beta chain sequence with its context. This clonotype has more than one count but fewer than ten. Its antigen remains unidentified. The junction and the germline gene differ at one end; a read error may be behind it. A constant-region primer and ProtoScript II reverse transcriptase were used to reverse-transcribe TCRbeta-specific cDNA from around 530 ng total RNA. Three nested multiplex PCR rounds, following a slightly modified ARM-PCR procedure, were used to build the TCRbeta libraries. The first two PCR rounds used multiplex TRBV1-TRBV30 forward primers with a Cbeta reverse primer, each for approximately 11 cycles. Sample barcodes and Illumina adapters were added in a final 25-cycle PCR using Deep VentR polymerase. Before sequencing, amplicons between 200 and 500 bp were purified from gel using a QIAquick gel extraction kit. An Illumina HiSeq 2500 was used to sequence the TCRbeta amplicons, generating 250-bp paired-end reads. From the authors' description of their analysis: Trimmomatic v0.33 was used to quality-trim the reads, and FLASH v1.2.11 was used to merge paired reads so that full CDR3 sequences could be recovered. V, D and J germline segments were assigned to the rearranged TCRbeta sequences using MiGEC v1.2.1b. Clonotype statistics and Shannon-Wiener diversity indices were computed with VDJtools v1.0.0. Except for diversity analysis, only the 250 most abundant clonotypes of each sample were used in subsequent analyses to reduce sampling bias. TCRdb's own reprocessing of the public reads used fastp at Q25 and MiXCR and kept productive beta chains. One record per CDR3 amino acid sequence lists the most common genes and DNA. TCRdb's processing, not the study's, gives the V and J calls here. This sample lists 30,000 to 40,000 distinct CDR3 sequences; 70% to 85% were detected once. Jointly, the top ten make up roughly 16% of the sample.

The data are from a study of tumor-infiltrating lymphocytes in primary liver carcinoma (dated by TCRdb to between 2016 and 2019). Study-level background: The five patients, three men and two women aged 30 to 69 years, had hepatocellular carcinoma (four) or combined HCC and intrahepatic cholangiocarcinoma (one). The five patients had tumors of stage T1-T3 N0M0, with maximum diameters ranging from about 4 to 11 cm. Each sample produced about 3.65 to 8 million productive TCRbeta reads, and read depth showed no significant difference between tissue types. TCRbeta repertoire sequencing, expression microarrays and whole-exome sequencing were combined in the study across five regions of each liver tumor, with adjacent normal tissue and blood also included. A total of roughly 35 specimens from 5 patients went through TCRbeta repertoire sequencing, namely 25 tumor regions, 5 adjacent noncancerous liver tissues and 5 peripheral blood samples. Agilent mRNA microarray profiling was performed on the roughly 25 tumor region samples to relate TCRbeta repertoire diversity to the local molecular phenotype. High reproducibility was observed for the technical replicate repertoires, with mean shared-clone rates near 0.89 and correlation coefficients above 0.95.

The germline V gene (reference sequence) provides CDR1 LNHDA and CDR2 SQIVND. The CDR3 runs 14 residues from the cysteine to the phenylalanine. Here the CDR3 DNA is all that survives: 42 bases in frame from base 1. Without any cell sorting, total RNA and DNA were co-extracted from about 20-30 mg of bulk tissue using the AllPrep DNA/RNA mini kit. Surgical resection was performed in China between November 2015 and early 2016 on four to six patients with histopathologically diagnosed primary liver carcinoma. Patients had chronic HBV infection and were treatment-naive at sampling. Five spatially separated regions were sampled per tumor: superior, inferior, left-lateral and right-lateral poles, plus the tumor centre. Histology showed that every tumor sample contained more than 75% viable tumor cells. Each fresh piece of tumor and adjacent tissue was cut in two, with one half stored in RNAlater at -80 degrees C and the other half sent for histology.

What the study reported, not specific to this receptor: The top 250 clones made up a significantly larger repertoire fraction in tumors than in blood (p = 0.039). Pairs of tumor regions showed greater repertoire overlap (mean roughly 36%) than tumor-adjacent pairs (roughly 17%) or tumor-blood pairs (around 15%), which is consistent with antigen-driven expansion. With just four to six patients in the study, the authors point out that the findings should be validated in a larger study. Because only the TCR beta chain was sequenced and unpaired alpha chains were not captured, true repertoire diversity is likely underestimated. Since the samples were bulk and unsorted, there was no way to compare CD4+ and CD8+ T cell repertoires. Only roughly 8-25% of top clones appeared in all five regions of a tumor, which suggests that tumor-infiltrating T cells are spatially heterogeneous.

The sample was liver tumor tissue from sampling region 4. This specimen's cell subset or site label, per the study, means: tumor region T4, right-lateral pole. The chain is assembled from TRBV19 and TRBJ1-1, and 9 junctional nucleotides match TRBD1. The receptor's source is a man in his forties or fifties with primary liver carcinoma and hepatitis B virus infection. The CDR3 region: CASSMGTGNTEAFF. The sequenced DNA is TGTGCCAGTAGTATGGGGACAGGGAACACCGAAGCTTTCTTT.